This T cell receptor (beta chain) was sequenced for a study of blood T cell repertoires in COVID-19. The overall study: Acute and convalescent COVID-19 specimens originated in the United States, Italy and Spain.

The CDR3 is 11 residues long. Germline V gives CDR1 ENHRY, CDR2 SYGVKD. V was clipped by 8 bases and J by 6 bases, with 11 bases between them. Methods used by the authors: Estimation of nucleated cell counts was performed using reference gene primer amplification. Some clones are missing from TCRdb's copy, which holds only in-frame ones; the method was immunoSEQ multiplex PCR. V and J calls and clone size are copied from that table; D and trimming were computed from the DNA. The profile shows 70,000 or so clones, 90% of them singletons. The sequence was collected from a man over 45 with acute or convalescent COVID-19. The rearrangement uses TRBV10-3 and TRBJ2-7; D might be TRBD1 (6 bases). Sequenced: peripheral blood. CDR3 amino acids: CAIGSGVEQYF. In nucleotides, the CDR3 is TGTGCCATCGGCTCAGGGGTCGAGCAGTACTTC.